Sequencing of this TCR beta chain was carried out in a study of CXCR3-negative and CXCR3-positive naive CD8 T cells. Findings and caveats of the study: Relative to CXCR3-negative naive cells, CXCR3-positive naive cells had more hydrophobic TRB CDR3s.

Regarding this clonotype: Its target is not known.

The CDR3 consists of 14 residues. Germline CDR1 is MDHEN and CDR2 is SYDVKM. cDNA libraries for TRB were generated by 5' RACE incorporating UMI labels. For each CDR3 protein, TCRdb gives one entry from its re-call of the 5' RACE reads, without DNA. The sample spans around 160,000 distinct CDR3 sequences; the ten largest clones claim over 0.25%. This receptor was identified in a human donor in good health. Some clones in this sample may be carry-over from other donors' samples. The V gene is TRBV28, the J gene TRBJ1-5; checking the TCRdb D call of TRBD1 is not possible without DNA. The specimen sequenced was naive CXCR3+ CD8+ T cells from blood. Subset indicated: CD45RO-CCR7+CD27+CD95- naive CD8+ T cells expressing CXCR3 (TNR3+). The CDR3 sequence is CASSPRGGGQPQHF.